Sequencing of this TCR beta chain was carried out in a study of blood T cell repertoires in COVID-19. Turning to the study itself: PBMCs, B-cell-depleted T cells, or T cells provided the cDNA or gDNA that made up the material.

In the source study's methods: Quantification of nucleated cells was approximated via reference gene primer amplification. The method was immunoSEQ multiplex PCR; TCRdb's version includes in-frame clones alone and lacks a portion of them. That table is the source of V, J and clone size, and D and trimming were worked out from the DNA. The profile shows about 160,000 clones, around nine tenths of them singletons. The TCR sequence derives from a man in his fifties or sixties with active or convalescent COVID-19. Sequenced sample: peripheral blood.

The CDR3 here is CASSREYTGELFF. The CDR3 DNA reads as TGTGCCAGCAGCCGGGAGTACACCGGGGAGCTGTTTTTT. This chain joins TRBV11-2 and TRBJ2-2; perhaps TRBD2 as D (6 bases). V shed 5 bases and J shed 3 bases, with 7 bases lying between them. The CDR3 loop spans 13 amino acids. In germline, CDR1 is SGHAT, CDR2 FQNNGV.